This is a list of T cell receptor beta chains from one sample in a study of T cell changes during pregnancy in multiple sclerosis. TCRdb's copy holds only in-frame clones and misses some; the assay was immunoSEQ multiplex PCR. The sample has over 70,000 clones, around 94% seen once. The sample consisted of peripheral blood, taken in the third trimester of pregnancy. The receptor set was obtained from a female donor with multiple sclerosis, enrolled in a pregnancy study. CDR3s include the opening cysteine and the closing phenylalanine or tryptophan. The order of the fields is clone size, V gene, D gene, J gene, CDR3 DNA, CDR3 protein. A D gene is named only where the DNA matches it firmly. Size is omitted from some rows. Given values are once, few, many or a class for expanded clones.

>NA|TRBV6-1|NA|TRBJ2-7
TGTGCCAGGCAACGGACAGAACCCTACGAGCAGTACTTC
CARQRTEPYEQYF
>NA|TRBV5-1|NA|TRBJ1-1
TGCGCCAGCAGCCGCGGGGATTTCCCTGAAGCTTTCTTT
CASSRGDFPEAFF
>NA|TRBV7-9|NA|TRBJ2-3
TGTGCCAGCAGCTTACTGGGGCCAGATACGCAGTATTTT
CASSLLGPDTQYF
>once|TRBV6-6|TRBD2|TRBJ2-1
TGTGCCAGCAGCCGAGCGGGAGTAAGAAATGAGCAGTTCTTC
CASSRAGVRNEQFF
>NA|TRBV28|TRBD2|TRBJ2-1
TGTGCCAGCAGTTTTAACGTGCCGGGAGGGGATGAGCAGTTCTTC
CASSFNVPGGDEQFF
>NA|TRBV7-8|TRBD2|TRBJ2-2
TGTGCCAGCAGCTTATCGCGCCTAGCGGGAGGGCCGGGTCCGCGCGGGGAGCTGTTTTTT
CASSLSRLAGGPGPRGELFF
>NA|TRBV7-2|NA|TRBJ1-2
TGTGCCAGCAGCCCTAATCTTGGGGCGTACTACACCTTC
CASSPNLGAYYTF
>NA|TRBV28|NA|TRBJ1-1
TGTGCCAGCATCCCGAGCATGAACACTGAAGCTTTCTTT
CASIPSMNTEAFF
>NA|TRBV7-9|NA|TRBJ1-2
TGTGCCAGCAGCTTAGGGCAGGGTGGCGGCTACACCTTC
CASSLGQGGGYTF
>NA|TRBV5-1|TRBD2|TRBJ2-7
TGCGCCAGCAGCGGGGGGGAGGACAATTCCTACGAGCAGTACTTC
CASSGGEDNSYEQYF
>NA|TRBV6-5|NA|TRBJ2-1
TGTGCCACCTACTCCACAGGGTCTGAGCAGTTCTTC
CATYSTGSEQFF
>once|TRBV5-6|NA|TRBJ1-1
TGTGCCAGCAGGAAGGACATTAACACTGAAGCTTTCTTT
CASRKDINTEAFF
>NA|TRBV30|TRBD2|TRBJ2-4
TGTGCCTGGAGTATCCCTTCGACTAGCGGGATACTAGCCAAAAACATTCAGTACTTC
CAWSIPSTSGILAKNIQYF
>NA|TRBV28|NA|TRBJ2-2
TGTGCCATCCCCAAGTACGGGACACAGAACACCGGGGAGCTGTTTTTT
CAIPKYGTQNTGELFF
>NA|TRBV2|TRBD1|TRBJ1-3
TGTGCCAGCAGGGGGACAGGGGCTGGAAACACCATATATTTT
CASRGTGAGNTIYF
>NA|TRBV5-4|TRBD2|TRBJ2-7
TGTGCCAGCAGCTTGGGGACTAGCGGGGTGACCTACGAGCAGTACTTC
CASSLGTSGVTYEQYF
>NA|TRBV11-2|TRBD1|TRBJ2-7
TGTGCCAGCAGCCGGGACAGGGCCTACGAGCAGTACTTC
CASSRDRAYEQYF
>once|TRBV5-1|NA|TRBJ2-7
TGCGCCAGCAGCTTGGGTGGGGGCTTCTCCTACGAGCAGTACTTC
CASSLGGGFSYEQYF
>NA|TRBV11-3|TRBD1|TRBJ2-7
TGTGCCAGCAGCTTGACAGGGCGAATTCTTCGGAGCCCGGATTTGGGGGAGTACTTC
CASSLTGRILRSPDLGEYF
>NA|TRBV19|NA|TRBJ1-1
TGTGCCAGTAGTACCACACTGAACACTGAAGCTTTCTTT
CASSTTLNTEAFF
>NA|TRBV27|NA|TRBJ2-7
TGTGCCAGCAGTTTATCGCCCAGGGCGGGAGAGCAGTACTTC
CASSLSPRAGEQYF
>NA|TRBV15|TRBD2|TRBJ2-5
TGTGCCACCAGCAGGGGGCAGGGACTAGCTCTGGAGACCCAGTACTTC
CATSRGQGLALETQYF
>NA|TRBV7-9|TRBD1|TRBJ1-2
TGTGCCAGCAGCCCCGGGACAGGGGTCTATGGCTACACCTTC
CASSPGTGVYGYTF
>NA|TRBV27|TRBD2|TRBJ2-3
TGTGCCAGCAGTTCCCGCGGCGGGAGAACAGATACGCAGTATTTT
CASSSRGGRTDTQYF
>NA|TRBV18|NA|TRBJ1-5
TGTGCCAGCTCACCACCTGGCGCTCAGGATCGTTCCAATCAGCCCCAGCATTTT
CASSPPGAQDRSNQPQHF
>NA|TRBV5-4|TRBD2|TRBJ2-7
TGTGCCAGCAGCCCGGGGGGGAGGGTTGGCTCCTACGAGCAGTACTTC
CASSPGGRVGSYEQYF
>NA|TRBV6-6|TRBD1|TRBJ1-2
TGTGCCAGCAGTTACTCAGGTACAGGGGCGGAAGGCTACACCTTC
CASSYSGTGAEGYTF
>medium-sized|TRBV27|TRBD2|TRBJ2-2
TGTGCCAGCAGATCCGGGGGGTCGCTCACCGGGGAGCTGTTTTTT
CASRSGGSLTGELFF
>NA|TRBV28|NA|TRBJ1-5
TGTGCCAGCAGAACAGGTCTTTATCAGCCCCAGCATTTT
CASRTGLYQPQHF
>NA|TRBV10-3|TRBD1|TRBJ2-3
TGTGCCATCAGTGAGGGGACAGGGACCCAAGGTACGCAGTATTTT
CAISEGTGTQGTQYF
>NA|TRBV7-8|NA|TRBJ2-7
TGTGCCAGCAGCTCGGGATACAGGGGACTCTACGAGCAGTACTTC
CASSSGYRGLYEQYF
>once|TRBV5-1|NA|TRBJ1-3
TGCGCCAGCAGCTTGGCCGGGATTGGAAACACCATATATTTT
CASSLAGIGNTIYF
>NA|TRBV7-7|TRBD2|TRBJ2-1
TGTGCCAGCAGCTTGGGACTAGCGGGAGGACATGAGCAGTTCTTC
CASSLGLAGGHEQFF
>NA|TRBV7-9|TRBD2|TRBJ2-3
TGTGCCAGCAGCGTGGGACTAACAGATACGCAGTATTTT
CASSVGLTDTQYF
>NA|TRBV9|NA|TRBJ2-7
TGTGCCAGCAGCGTATATGACGGAGCCTACGAGCAGTACTTC
CASSVYDGAYEQYF
>NA|TRBV19|TRBD2|TRBJ2-3
TGTGCCAGTAGAGTGACGGGAGGAATGGGAGATACGCAGTATTTT
CASRVTGGMGDTQYF
>NA|TRBV4-1|NA|TRBJ2-7
TGCGCCAGCAGCCAAGAACCCAGTTACGAGCAGTACTTC
CASSQEPSYEQYF
>NA|TRBV28|TRBD1|TRBJ2-4
TGTGCCAGCAGTTTAAGTTTCCGGGACAGGGTTATTGGCGCCAAAAACATTCAGTACTTC
CASSLSFRDRVIGAKNIQYF
>once|TRBV21-1|NA|TRBJ2-3
TGTGCCAGCAGCAAGGGAGGGAACCGTTTCGCCCGGAGGAAAAGCACAGATACGCAGTATTTT
CASSKGGNRFARRKSTDTQYF
>NA|TRBV30|TRBD1|TRBJ1-2
TGTGCCTGGAGTCTGAGTACAGGGGGTTCCAACTATGGCTACACCTTC
CAWSLSTGGSNYGYTF